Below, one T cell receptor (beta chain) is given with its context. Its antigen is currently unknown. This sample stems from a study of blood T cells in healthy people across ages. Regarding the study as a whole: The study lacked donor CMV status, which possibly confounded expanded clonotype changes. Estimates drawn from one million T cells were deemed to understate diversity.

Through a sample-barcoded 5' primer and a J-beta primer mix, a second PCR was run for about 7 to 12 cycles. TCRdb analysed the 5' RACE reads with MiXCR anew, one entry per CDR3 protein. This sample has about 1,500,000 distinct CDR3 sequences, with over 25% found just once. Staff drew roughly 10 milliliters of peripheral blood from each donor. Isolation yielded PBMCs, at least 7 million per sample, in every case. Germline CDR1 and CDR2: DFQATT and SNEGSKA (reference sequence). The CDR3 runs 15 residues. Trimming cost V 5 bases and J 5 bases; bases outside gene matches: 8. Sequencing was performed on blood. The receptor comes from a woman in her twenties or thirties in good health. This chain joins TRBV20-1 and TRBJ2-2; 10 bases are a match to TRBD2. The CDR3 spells CSALAGESVTGELFF. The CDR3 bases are TGCAGTGCTCTAGCGGGAGAGTCGGTTACCGGGGAGCTGTTTTTT.